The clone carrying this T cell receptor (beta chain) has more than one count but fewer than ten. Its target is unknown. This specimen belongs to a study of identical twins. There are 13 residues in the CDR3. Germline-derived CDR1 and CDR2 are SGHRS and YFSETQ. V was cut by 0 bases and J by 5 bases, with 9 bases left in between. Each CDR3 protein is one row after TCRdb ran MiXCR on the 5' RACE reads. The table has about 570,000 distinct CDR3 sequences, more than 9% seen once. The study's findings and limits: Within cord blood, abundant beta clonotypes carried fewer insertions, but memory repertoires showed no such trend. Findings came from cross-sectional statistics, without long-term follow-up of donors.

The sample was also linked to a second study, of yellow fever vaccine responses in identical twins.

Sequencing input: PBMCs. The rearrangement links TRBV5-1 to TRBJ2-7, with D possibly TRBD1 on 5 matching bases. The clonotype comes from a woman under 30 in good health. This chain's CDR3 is CASSLEQANEQYF. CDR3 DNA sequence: TGCGCCAGCAGCTTGGAACAGGCCAACGAGCAGTACTTC.